Sequencing of this TCR beta chain was carried out in a study of T cell responses to AZD1222 COVID-19 vaccine. Some clones are missing from TCRdb's copy, which holds only in-frame ones; the method was immunoSEQ multiplex PCR. The table includes some 90,000 clones, 70% to 90% detected once. Germline V gene lookup returns CDR1 SGHNT and CDR2 YYREEE (reference sequence). The length of the CDR3 is 15 residues. V lost 5 bases to trimming and J lost 6 bases; unmatched junction nucleotides: 11. Sequenced material: peripheral blood, taken on day 0 of AZD1222 vaccination. J is TRBJ2-7 and V is TRBV5-4, with 10 nucleotides matching TRBD1. The receptor was isolated from an adult in good health. CDR3 bases: TGTGCCAGCAGACGGGGACAGGGGACGTCCCTCGAGCAGTACTTC. It is translated as CASRRGQGTSLEQYF.